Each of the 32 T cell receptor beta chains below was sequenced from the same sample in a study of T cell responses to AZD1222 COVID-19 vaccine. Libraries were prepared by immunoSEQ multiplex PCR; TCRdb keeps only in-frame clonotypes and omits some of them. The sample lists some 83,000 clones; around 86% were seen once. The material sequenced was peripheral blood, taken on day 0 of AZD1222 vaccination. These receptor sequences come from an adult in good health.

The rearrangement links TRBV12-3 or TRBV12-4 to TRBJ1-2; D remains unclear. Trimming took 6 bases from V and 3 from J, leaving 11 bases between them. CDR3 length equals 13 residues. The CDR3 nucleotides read TGTGCCAGCAGCCCCCTGGGGTACTATGGCTACACCTTC. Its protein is CASSPLGYYGYTF.

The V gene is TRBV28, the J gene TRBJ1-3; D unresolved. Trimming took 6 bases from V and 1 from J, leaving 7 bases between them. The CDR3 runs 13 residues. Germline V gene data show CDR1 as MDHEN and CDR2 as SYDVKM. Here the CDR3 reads CASRGSSGNTIYF. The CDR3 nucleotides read TGTGCCAGCAGGGGCTCATCTGGAAACACCATATATTTT.

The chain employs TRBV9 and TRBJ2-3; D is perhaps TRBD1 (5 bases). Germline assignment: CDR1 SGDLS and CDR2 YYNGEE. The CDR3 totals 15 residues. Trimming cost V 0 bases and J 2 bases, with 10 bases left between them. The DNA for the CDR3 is TGTGCCAGCAGCGTAGTAGGGGATTACACAGATACGCAGTATTTT. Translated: CASSVVGDYTDTQYF.

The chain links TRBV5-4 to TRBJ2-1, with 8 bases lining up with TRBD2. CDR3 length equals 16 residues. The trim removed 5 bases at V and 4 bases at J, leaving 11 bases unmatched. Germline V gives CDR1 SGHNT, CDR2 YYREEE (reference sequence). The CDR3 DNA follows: TGTGCCAGCAGTTTTCTCACCGGGACTAGTTACAATGAGCAGTTCTTC. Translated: CASSFLTGTSYNEQFF.

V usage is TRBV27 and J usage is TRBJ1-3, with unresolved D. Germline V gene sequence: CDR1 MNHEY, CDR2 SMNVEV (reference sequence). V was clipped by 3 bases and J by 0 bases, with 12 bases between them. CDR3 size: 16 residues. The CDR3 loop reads CASSLKPAGSGNTIYF. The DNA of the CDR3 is TGTGCCAGCAGTTTGAAGCCAGCCGGCTCTGGAAACACCATATATTTT.

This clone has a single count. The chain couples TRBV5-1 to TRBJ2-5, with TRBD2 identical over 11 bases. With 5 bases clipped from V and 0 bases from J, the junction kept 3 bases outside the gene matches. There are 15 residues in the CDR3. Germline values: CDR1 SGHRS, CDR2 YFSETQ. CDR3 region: CASRTSGGYQETQYF. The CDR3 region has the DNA TGCGCCAGCAGAACTAGCGGGGGTTACCAAGAGACCCAGTACTTC.

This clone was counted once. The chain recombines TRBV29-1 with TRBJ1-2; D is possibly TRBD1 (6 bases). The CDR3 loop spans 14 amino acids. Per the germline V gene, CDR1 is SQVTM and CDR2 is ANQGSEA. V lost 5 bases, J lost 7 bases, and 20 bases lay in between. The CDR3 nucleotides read TGCAGCGTTAACCCCTGGGGAGGGGGGGCTGGCTACACCTTC. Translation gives CSVNPWGGGAGYTF.

In DNA form, the CDR3 reads TGCAGCGTTGGACGCCGGGACAGGAGAAATGAGCAGTTCTTC. Its translation is CSVGRRDRRNEQFF. This chain uses TRBV29-1 with TRBJ2-1, with 8 bases aligning to TRBD1. Unmatched junction bases numbered 9, after V lost 4 bases and J lost 7 bases. Looked up from germline, CDR1 is SQVTM and CDR2 is ANQGSEA. The CDR3 extends over 14 amino acids.

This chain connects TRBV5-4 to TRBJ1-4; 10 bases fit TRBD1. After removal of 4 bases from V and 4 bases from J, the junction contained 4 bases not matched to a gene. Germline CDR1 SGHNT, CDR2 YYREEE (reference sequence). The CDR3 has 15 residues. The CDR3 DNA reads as TGTGCCAGCAGCCTAGGGACAGGGGATAATGAAAAACTGTTTTTT. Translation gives CASSLGTGDNEKLFF.

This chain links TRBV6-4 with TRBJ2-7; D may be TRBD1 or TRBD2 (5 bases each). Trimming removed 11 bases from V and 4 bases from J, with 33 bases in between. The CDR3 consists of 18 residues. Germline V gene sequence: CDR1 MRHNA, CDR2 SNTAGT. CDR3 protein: CASSLDPCPQGAWYEQYF. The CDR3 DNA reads TGTGCCTCCAGCCTGGACCCTTGCCCGCAGGGAGCATGGTACGAGCAGTACTTC.

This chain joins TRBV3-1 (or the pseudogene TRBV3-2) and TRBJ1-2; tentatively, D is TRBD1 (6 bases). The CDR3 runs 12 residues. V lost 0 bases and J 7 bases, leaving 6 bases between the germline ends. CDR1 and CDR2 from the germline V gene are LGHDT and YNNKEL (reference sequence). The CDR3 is CASSQDRGGYTF. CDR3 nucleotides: TGTGCCAGCAGCCAAGACAGGGGTGGCTACACCTTC.

This chain's CDR3 is CASSLYIGTGVGSPLHF. The CDR3 DNA reads TGTGCCAGCAGTCTCTATATTGGGACAGGGGTGGGATCACCCCTCCACTTT. V gene TRBV27 combines with J gene TRBJ1-6; TRBD1 aligns across 10 bases. This CDR3 region has 17 residues. Trimming took 5 bases from V and 10 from J; bases not matched to a gene: 14. Germline V lookup: CDR1 MNHEY, CDR2 SMNVEV (reference sequence).

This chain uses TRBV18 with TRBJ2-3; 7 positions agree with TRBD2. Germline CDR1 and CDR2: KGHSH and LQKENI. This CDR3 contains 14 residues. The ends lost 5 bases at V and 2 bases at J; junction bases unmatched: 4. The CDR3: CASSSSGNTDTQYF. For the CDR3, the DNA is TGTGCCAGCTCATCGAGCGGGAACACAGATACGCAGTATTTT.

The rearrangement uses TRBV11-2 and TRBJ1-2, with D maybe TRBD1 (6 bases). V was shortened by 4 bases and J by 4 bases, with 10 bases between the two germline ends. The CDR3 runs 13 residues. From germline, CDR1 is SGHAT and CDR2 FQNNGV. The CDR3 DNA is TGTGCCAGCAGCTCAGGGACAAGCTATGGCTACACCTTC. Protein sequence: CASSSGTSYGYTF.

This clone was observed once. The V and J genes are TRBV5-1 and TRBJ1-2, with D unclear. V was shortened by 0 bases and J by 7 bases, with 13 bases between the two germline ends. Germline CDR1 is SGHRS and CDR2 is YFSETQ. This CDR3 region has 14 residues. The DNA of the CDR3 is TGCGCCAGCAGCTTGGACCAGGCCTTGGGTGGCTACACCTTC. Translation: CASSLDQALGGYTF.

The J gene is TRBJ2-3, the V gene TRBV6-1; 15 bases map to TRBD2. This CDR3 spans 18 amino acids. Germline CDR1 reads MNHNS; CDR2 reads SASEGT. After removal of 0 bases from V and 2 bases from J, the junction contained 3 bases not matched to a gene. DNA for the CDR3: TGTGCCAGCAGTGAAGCGTGGACTAGCGGGGGGGCCACAGATACGCAGTATTTT. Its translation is CASSEAWTSGGATDTQYF.

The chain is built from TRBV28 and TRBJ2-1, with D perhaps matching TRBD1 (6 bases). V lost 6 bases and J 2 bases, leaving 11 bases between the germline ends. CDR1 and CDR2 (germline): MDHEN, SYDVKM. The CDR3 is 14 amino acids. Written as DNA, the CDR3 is TGTGCCAGCAGCCCTACAGGGACCTACAATGAGCAGTTCTTC. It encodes CASSPTGTYNEQFF.

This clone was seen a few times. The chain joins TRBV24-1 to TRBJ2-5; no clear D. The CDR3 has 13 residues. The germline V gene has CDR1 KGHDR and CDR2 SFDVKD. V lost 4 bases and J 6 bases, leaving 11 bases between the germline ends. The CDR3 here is CATSDSRTQTQYF. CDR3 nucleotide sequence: TGTGCCACCAGTGACTCGCGGACGCAGACCCAGTACTTC.

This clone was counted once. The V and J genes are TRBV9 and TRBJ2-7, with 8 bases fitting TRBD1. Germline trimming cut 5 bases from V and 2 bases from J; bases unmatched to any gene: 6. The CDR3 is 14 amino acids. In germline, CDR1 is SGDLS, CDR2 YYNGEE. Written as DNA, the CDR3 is TGTGCCAGCAGTCCCGGACAGGGACCCTACGAGCAGTACTTC. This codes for CASSPGQGPYEQYF.

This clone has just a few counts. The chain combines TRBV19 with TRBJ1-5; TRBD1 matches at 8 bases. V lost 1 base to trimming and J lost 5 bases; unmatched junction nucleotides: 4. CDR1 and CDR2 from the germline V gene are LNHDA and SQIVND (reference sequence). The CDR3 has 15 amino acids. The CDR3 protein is CASSIAHRGDQPQHF. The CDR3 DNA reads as TGTGCCAGTAGTATAGCCCACAGGGGGGATCAGCCCCAGCATTTT.

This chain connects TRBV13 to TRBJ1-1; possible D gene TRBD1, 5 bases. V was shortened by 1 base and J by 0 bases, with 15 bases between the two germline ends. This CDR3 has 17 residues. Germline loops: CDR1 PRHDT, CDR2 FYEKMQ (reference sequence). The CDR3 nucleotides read TGTGCCAGCAGCTTAGTGGCGGGGGTGGGCGTGAACACTGAAGCTTTCTTT. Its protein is CASSLVAGVGVNTEAFF.

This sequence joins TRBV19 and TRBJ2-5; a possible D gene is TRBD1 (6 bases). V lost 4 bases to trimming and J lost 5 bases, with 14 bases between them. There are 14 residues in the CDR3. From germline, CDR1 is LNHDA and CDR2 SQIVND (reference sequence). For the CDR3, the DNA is TGTGCCAGTAGTAGCTCAGGGGTCCCGGAGACCCAGTACTTC. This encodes CASSSSGVPETQYF.

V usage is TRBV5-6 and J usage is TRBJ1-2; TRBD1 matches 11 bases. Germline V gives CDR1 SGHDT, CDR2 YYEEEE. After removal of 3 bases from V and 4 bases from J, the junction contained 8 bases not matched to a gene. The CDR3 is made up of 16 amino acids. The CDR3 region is CASSSQRTGGSYGYTF. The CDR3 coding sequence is TGTGCCAGCAGCTCCCAGAGGACAGGGGGCAGCTATGGCTACACCTTC.

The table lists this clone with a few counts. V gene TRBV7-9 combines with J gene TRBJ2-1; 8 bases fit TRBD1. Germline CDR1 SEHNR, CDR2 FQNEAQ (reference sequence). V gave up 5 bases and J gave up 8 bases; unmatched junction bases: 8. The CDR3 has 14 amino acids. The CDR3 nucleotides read TGTGCCAGCAGCCTTGGACAGGGTTATGATGAGCAGTTCTTC. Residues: CASSLGQGYDEQFF.

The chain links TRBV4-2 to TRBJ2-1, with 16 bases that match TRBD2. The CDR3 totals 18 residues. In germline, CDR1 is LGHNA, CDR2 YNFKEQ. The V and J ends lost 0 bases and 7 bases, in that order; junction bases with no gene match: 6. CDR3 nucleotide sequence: TGTGCCAGCAGCCAAGATTGGGGGACTAGCGGGAGGGCGAATGAGCAGTTCTTC. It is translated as CASSQDWGTSGRANEQFF.

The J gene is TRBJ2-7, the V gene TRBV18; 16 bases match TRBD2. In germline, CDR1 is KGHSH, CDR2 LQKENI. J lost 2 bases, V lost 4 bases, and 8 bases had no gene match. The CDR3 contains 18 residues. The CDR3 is CASSRDLGTSGRAYEQYF. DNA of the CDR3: TGTGCCAGCTCACGAGACCTCGGGACTAGCGGGAGGGCCTACGAGCAGTACTTC.

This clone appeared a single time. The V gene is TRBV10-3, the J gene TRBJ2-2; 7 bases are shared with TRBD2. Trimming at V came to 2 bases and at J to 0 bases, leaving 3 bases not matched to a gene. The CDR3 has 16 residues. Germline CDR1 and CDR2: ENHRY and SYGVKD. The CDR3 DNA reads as TGTGCCATCAGTGAGACGGGACTAACGAACACCGGGGAGCTGTTTTTT. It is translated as CAISETGLTNTGELFF.

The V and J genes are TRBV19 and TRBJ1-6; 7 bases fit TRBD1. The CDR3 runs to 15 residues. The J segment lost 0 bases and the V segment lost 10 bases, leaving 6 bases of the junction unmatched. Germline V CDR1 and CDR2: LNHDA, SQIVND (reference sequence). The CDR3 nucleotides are TGTGCCACCGAGGACAGGAGCTCCTATAATTCACCCCTCCACTTT. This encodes CATEDRSSYNSPLHF.

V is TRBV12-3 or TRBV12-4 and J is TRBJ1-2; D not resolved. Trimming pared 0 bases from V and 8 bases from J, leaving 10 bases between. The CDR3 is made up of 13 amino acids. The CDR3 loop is CASSLALGGGYTF. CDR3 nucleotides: TGTGCCAGCAGTTTAGCACTCGGAGGAGGCTACACCTTC.

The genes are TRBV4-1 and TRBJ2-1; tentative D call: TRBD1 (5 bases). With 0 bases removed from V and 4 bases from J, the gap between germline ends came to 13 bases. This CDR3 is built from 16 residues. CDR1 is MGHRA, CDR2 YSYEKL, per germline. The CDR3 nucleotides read TGCGCCAGCAGCCAAGAATCGACAGCCACTTACAATGAGCAGTTCTTC. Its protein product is CASSQESTATYNEQFF.

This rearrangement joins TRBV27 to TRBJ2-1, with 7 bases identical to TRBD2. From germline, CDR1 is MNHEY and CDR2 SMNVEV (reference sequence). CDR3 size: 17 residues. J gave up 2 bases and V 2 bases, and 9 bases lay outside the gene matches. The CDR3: CASSLGSSGEAYNEQFF. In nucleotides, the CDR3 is TGTGCCAGCAGTTTAGGGTCAAGCGGGGAAGCCTACAATGAGCAGTTCTTC.

This CDR3 reads CASSYGLAENTGELFF. The CDR3 region has the DNA TGTGCCAGCAGTTATGGACTAGCGGAGAACACCGGGGAGCTGTTTTTT. The chain carries TRBV6-5 and TRBJ2-2; 10 bases fit TRBD2. From germline, CDR1 is MNHEY and CDR2 SVGAGI. V was pared by 3 bases and J by 1 base, with 2 bases of the junction left unmatched. The CDR3 has 16 amino acids.